This TCR beta chain was sequenced during a study of sequential checkpoint blockade in melanoma. For the study at large: First-line arms were nivolumab then ipilimumab, or the reverse, randomized 1:1. Both treatment sequences were followed by maintenance nivolumab.

Treatment described: randomized to nivolumab then ipilimumab (arm A) or the reverse (arm B). DNA-damaging chemotherapy had not been given to any patient beforehand. Live CD3+CD8+ CD19− CD56− cells were sorted from PBMCs. Assay: immunoSEQ multiplex PCR; the TCRdb copy retains only in-frame clones and omits some. The sample has about 11,000 clones, roughly four fifths seen once; the top ten hold approximately 18%. The receptor was isolated from a human donor with melanoma. The sequencing used CD8+ T cells sorted from blood (inferred from file names), collected from a patient given nivolumab and ipilimumab in sequence.

The CDR3 sequence is CASSFGTGDNEQYF. In DNA form, the CDR3 reads TGTGCCAGCAGCTTTGGGACAGGGGACAACGAGCAGTACTTC. The chain has TRBV7-6 and TRBJ2-7; 10 bases align to TRBD1. The CDR3 runs 14 residues. Per the germline V gene, CDR1 is SGHVS and CDR2 is FNYEAQ. V shed 3 bases, J shed 5 bases, and the junction held 4 bases outside the gene matches.